These 17 T cell receptor beta chains were all obtained from the same sample, sequenced in a study of blood T cell repertoires in COVID-19. This table comes from immunoSEQ multiplex PCR, and its TCRdb copy is limited to in-frame clones, with some not included. This sample carries tens of thousands of clones, 88% of them seen once, and the ten largest clones take around 4.5%. The sample consisted of peripheral blood. The receptors stem from a human donor in a cohort sampled during active COVID-19.

The rearrangement links TRBV5-4 to TRBJ2-7; 8 bases align to TRBD1. This CDR3 has 14 residues. Per germline, CDR1 SGHNT and CDR2 YYREEE (reference sequence). V trimming: 0 bases; J trimming: 3 bases; junction bases outside the gene matches: 2. DNA of the CDR3: TGTGCCAGCAGCTTGGGACAGGGGAGCTACGAGCAGTACTTC. Residues: CASSLGQGSYEQYF.

The V gene is TRBV19, the J gene TRBJ2-7; D is uncertain. The CDR3 runs to 14 residues. Germline V gene data show CDR1 as LNHDA and CDR2 as SQIVND (reference sequence). V lost 4 bases and J lost 4, with 14 bases in between. The DNA of the CDR3 is TGTGCCAGTAGTAACCGAGTGCAGAGGTACGAGCAGTACTTC. Protein: CASSNRVQRYEQYF.

This clone was observed a few times. DNA for the CDR3: TGTGCCAGCAGCGGTAGCGGGAGATTGGCCAATGAGCAGTTCTTC. It encodes CASSGSGRLANEQFF. V gene TRBV2 combines with J gene TRBJ2-1; 9 nucleotides align to TRBD2. The J segment lost 6 bases and the V segment lost 6 bases, leaving 9 bases of the junction unmatched. There are 15 residues in the CDR3. Germline V CDR1 and CDR2: SNHLY, FYNNEI.

The gene calls are TRBV30 and TRBJ1-4; TRBD1 might be the D (6 bases). This CDR3 comprises 16 residues. Germline V gene sequence: CDR1 GTSNPN, CDR2 SVGIG (reference sequence). Trimming left V 3 bases short and J 2 bases short, with 16 bases between. CDR3 loop: CAWRKTGGPTNEKLFF. CDR3 nucleotides: TGTGCCTGGAGGAAGACAGGCGGCCCGACTAATGAAAAACTGTTTTTT. Complete variable domain (other parts from reference TRBV30 and TRBJ1-4): SQTIHQWPATLVQPVGSPLSLECTVEGTSNPNLYWYRQAAGRGLQLLFYSVGIGQISSEVPQNLSASRPQDRQFILSSKKLLLSDSGFYLCAWRKTGGPTNEKLFFGSGTQLSVL.

CDR3 loop: CASSVVGGYEQYF. CDR3 in DNA: TGTGCCAGCAGCGTCGTGGGGGGCTACGAGCAGTACTTC. This chain connects TRBV11-2 to TRBJ2-7; TRBD2 might be the D (6 bases). Between the trimmed V and J ends, which lost 5 bases and 3 bases, there was a span of 11 bases. CDR3 length equals 13 residues. Per the germline V gene, CDR1 is SGHAT and CDR2 is FQNNGV.

V and J are TRBV29-1 and TRBJ2-2, with a possible D match to TRBD1 (5 bases). Germline lookup yields CDR1 SQVTM and CDR2 ANQGSEA. The V end was cut by 6 bases, the J end by 1 base, with 9 bases between. The CDR3 is 13 amino acids. The CDR3, as DNA: TGCAGCGTCGAGCAGGGGAACACCGGGGAGCTGTTTTTT. Encoded protein: CSVEQGNTGELFF.

The gene calls are TRBV7-9 and TRBJ2-7; TRBD1 aligns across 7 bases. This CDR3 is built from 14 residues. The ends lost 4 bases at V and 2 bases at J; junction bases unmatched: 5. In germline, CDR1 is SEHNR, CDR2 FQNEAQ (reference sequence). In DNA form, the CDR3 reads TGTGCCAGCAGCTACCCGGGACAGCCCTACGAGCAGTACTTC. Residues: CASSYPGQPYEQYF. The full variable domain, in which reference TRBV7-9 and TRBJ2-7 provide the parts outside the CDR3, is DTGVSQNPRHKITKRGQNVTFRCDPISEHNRLYWYRQTLGQGPEFLTYFQNEAQLEKSRLLSDRFSAERPKGSFSTLEIQRTEQGDSAMYLCASSYPGQPYEQYFGPGTRLTVT.

The V gene is TRBV4-2, the J gene TRBJ2-7; the D gene is possibly TRBD1 (5 bases). V lost 1 base to trimming and J lost 3 bases, with 13 bases between them. Germline V gene lookup returns CDR1 LGHNA and CDR2 YNFKEQ. The CDR3 sequence is 15 residues long. The CDR3 loop reads CASSQAGQGIYEQYF. The CDR3 bases are TGTGCCAGCAGCCAAGCCGGGCAGGGCATCTACGAGCAGTACTTC.

The chain carries TRBV7-9 and TRBJ2-7; maybe TRBD1 (5 bases). The V end was cut by 11 bases, the J end by 3 bases, with 11 bases between. The CDR3 is 11 residues long. Germline CDR1 is SEHNR and CDR2 is FQNEAQ (reference sequence). This chain's CDR3 is CASGQGYEQYF. CDR3 DNA sequence: TGTGCCTCTGGGCAGGGCTACGAGCAGTACTTC.

V usage is TRBV28 and J usage is TRBJ1-2, with TRBD1 as a possible D gene (6 bases). V lost 6 bases and J lost 4, with 15 bases in between. The CDR3 spans 14 residues. Germline V gene data show CDR1 as MDHEN and CDR2 as SYDVKM. Here the CDR3 DNA reads TGTGCCAGCAGCCCGGACAGCACGGCCTATGGCTACACCTTC. As protein: CASSPDSTAYGYTF.

The chain couples TRBV6-6 to TRBJ2-5; tentative D call: TRBD2 (5 bases). Between the trimmed V and J ends, which lost 3 bases and 7 bases, there was a span of 12 bases. Germline-derived CDR1 and CDR2 are MNHNY and SVGAGI (reference sequence). The CDR3 is 13 amino acids. CDR3 bases: TGTGCCAGCAGTTATGGGAGATTGGGGACCCAGTACTTC. Protein product: CASSYGRLGTQYF.

V is TRBV7-2 and J is TRBJ1-1; D is possibly TRBD1 (5 bases). Per germline, CDR1 SGHTA and CDR2 FQGNSA. This CDR3 is 15 amino acids long. V dropped 5 bases and J dropped 1 base, with 14 bases sitting between them. CDR3 bases: TGTGCCAGCAGCGTCCGAGGCCAGGGGAACACTGAAGCTTTCTTT. Its translation is CASSVRGQGNTEAFF.

This chain links TRBV11-1 with TRBJ2-5, with no clear D. The CDR3 is 14 amino acids. The V gene's germline CDR1 is SGHAT and CDR2 FQDESV (reference sequence). The V gene lost 1 base and the J gene lost 3 bases, with 9 bases spanning the gap. The chain's CDR3 is CASSLVAQKETQYF. DNA for the CDR3: TGTGCCAGCAGCTTAGTTGCACAGAAAGAGACCCAGTACTTC.

This clone was detected only a few times. The rearrangement uses TRBV18 and TRBJ2-1, with TRBD2 as a possible D gene (6 bases). The CDR3 is 16 residues long. The V gene lost 2 bases and the J gene lost 0 bases, with 11 bases spanning the gap. Germline CDR1 and CDR2: KGHSH and LQKENI. DNA for the CDR3: TGTGCCAGCTCACCATTTTCTAGCGTCTCCTACAATGAGCAGTTCTTC. It is translated as CASSPFSSVSYNEQFF.

This chain joins TRBV7-2 and TRBJ2-1; D may be TRBD2 (6 bases). With 5 bases removed from V and 0 bases from J, the gap between germline ends came to 11 bases. Germline values: CDR1 SGHTA, CDR2 FQGNSA. The CDR3 is made up of 15 amino acids. The CDR3 nucleotides are TGTGCCAGCAGCCCGTACGGGAGCTCCTACAATGAGCAGTTCTTC. Amino acids: CASSPYGSSYNEQFF. Together with reference TRBV7-2 and TRBJ2-1, the CDR3 gives the full variable domain: GAGVSQSPSNKVTEKGKDVELRCDPISGHTALYWYRQSLGQGLEFLIYFQGNSAPDKSGLPSDRFSAERTGGSVSTLTIQRTQQEDSAVYLCASSPYGSSYNEQFFGPGTRLTVL.

This chain connects TRBV5-6 to TRBJ2-5; possible D gene TRBD1, 5 bases. This CDR3 is 15 amino acids long. Germline CDR1 and CDR2: SGHDT and YYEEEE. Trimming removed 3 bases at V and 1 base at J, with 13 bases between. The CDR3 is CASSSKFQGQETQYF. As DNA, the CDR3 is TGTGCCAGCAGCTCAAAATTCCAGGGCCAAGAGACCCAGTACTTC.

V gene TRBV6-5 combines with J gene TRBJ1-2; D not resolved. V shed 5 bases and J shed 7 bases, with 14 bases lying between them. Germline V gene lookup returns CDR1 MNHEY and CDR2 SVGAGI. The CDR3 loop spans 13 amino acids. The DNA for the CDR3 is TGTGCCAGCAGTCCCACTCGGGGTCTTGGCTACACCTTC. Translation: CASSPTRGLGYTF.